These 24 T cell receptor beta chains originate from one sample sequenced in a study of blood T cell repertoires in COVID-19. Measured with immunoSEQ multiplex PCR; TCRdb has only the in-frame clones, and not every one. The sample has some 340,000 clones; 90% to 95% are singletons. Sequenced sample: PBMCs or T cells enriched from blood (not recorded which). These TCRs come from a woman aged 25 to 45 who had been exposed to COVID-19.

The sample holds one count of this clone. This rearrangement joins TRBV2 to TRBJ1-4; TRBD1 might be the D (6 bases). Germline V CDR1 and CDR2: SNHLY, FYNNEI. Trimming took off 3 bases at V and 6 bases at J, with 8 bases between the two ends. This CDR3 region has 13 residues. Written as DNA, the CDR3 is TGTGCCAGCAGTGACAGGGGCGATGAAAAACTGTTTTTT. Translated, it gives CASSDRGDEKLFF.

The chain combines TRBV18 with TRBJ1-2; possibly TRBD1 for D (6 bases). This CDR3 has 14 amino acids. Germline V CDR1 and CDR2: KGHSH, LQKENI. The V end lost 3 bases, the J end lost 8 bases, and 16 bases lay between the germline ends. The CDR3 region has the DNA TGTGCCAGCTCACCCTTTACAGGGATGGACGGCTACACCTTC. Translation gives CASSPFTGMDGYTF.

The chain links TRBV7-6 to TRBJ1-3; 9 bases match TRBD1. The junction had 6 bases not matched to a gene; V was cut back by 5 bases and J by 4 bases. The CDR3 contains 15 residues. The V gene's germline CDR1 is SGHVS and CDR2 FNYEAQ. CDR3 region: CASSIPGQGGNTIYF. Here the CDR3 DNA reads TGTGCCAGCAGCATACCGGGACAGGGAGGAAACACCATATATTTT.

The chain couples TRBV6-5 to TRBJ1-4; 8 positions match TRBD1. The CDR3 loop spans 13 amino acids. J gave up 2 bases and V 8 bases, and 1 base lay outside the gene matches. Germline CDR1 and CDR2: MNHEY and SVGAGI. The CDR3, as DNA: TGTGCCAGCGCAGGGGGCACTAATGAAAAACTGTTTTTT. Protein sequence: CASAGGTNEKLFF.

The chain has TRBV4-2 and TRBJ2-1; D gene unclear. CDR1 LGHNA and CDR2 YNFKEQ come from the germline V gene. V shed 4 bases and J shed 7 bases, with 11 bases lying between them. This CDR3 contains 13 residues. The CDR3 reads CASSLALVNEQFF. The CDR3 region has the DNA TGTGCCAGCAGCCTAGCACTTGTAAATGAGCAGTTCTTC.

The V and J genes are TRBV7-2 and TRBJ1-2; a weak D match, TRBD1 (5 bases). The germline CDR1 and CDR2 sequences are SGHTA and FQGNSA. Trimming pared 5 bases from V and 4 bases from J, leaving 11 bases between. The CDR3 loop spans 13 amino acids. The CDR3 sequence is CASSLEGTYGYTF. In DNA form, the CDR3 reads TGTGCCAGCAGCCTGGAGGGGACCTATGGCTACACCTTC.

The chain joins TRBV4-2 to TRBJ2-3; 7 bases are shared with TRBD2. From germline, CDR1 is LGHNA and CDR2 YNFKEQ. The CDR3 is made up of 14 amino acids. The trim removed 1 base at V and 5 bases at J, leaving 3 bases unmatched. The CDR3 DNA reads TGTGCCAGCAGCCAAGGGGCGGGGGTAGATACGCAGTATTTT. It specifies CASSQGAGVDTQYF.

V usage is TRBV29-1 and J usage is TRBJ1-2, with D uncertain. Between the trimmed V and J ends, which lost 1 base and 4 bases, there was a span of 10 bases. The CDR3 spans 13 residues. In germline, CDR1 is SQVTM, CDR2 ANQGSEA. The CDR3 DNA sequence: TGCAGCGTTGAAGTTTCGGAGGTCTATGGCTACACCTTC. It codes for CSVEVSEVYGYTF.

On this clone: The sample holds other DNA sequences that translate to the same CDR3. This rearrangement joins TRBV28 to TRBJ1-3; a possible D gene is TRBD1 (5 bases). Germline V gives CDR1 MDHEN, CDR2 SYDVKM. The CDR3 contains 14 residues. Trimming removed 2 bases from V and 0 bases from J, with 5 bases in between. The CDR3 DNA follows: TGTGCCAGCAGTTTAAGGGGCTCTGGAAACACCATATATTTT. This codes for CASSLRGSGNTIYF.

This rearrangement joins TRBV11-2 to TRBJ2-3; TRBD2 aligns across 15 bases. Germline CDR1 and CDR2: SGHAT and FQNNGV. J gave up 5 bases and V 4 bases, and 4 bases lay outside the gene matches. The CDR3 totals 16 residues. The CDR3: CASSSGLAGGGDTQYF. CDR3 nucleotide sequence: TGTGCCAGCAGCTCGGGACTAGCGGGGGGAGGAGATACGCAGTATTTT.

This chain links TRBV4-3 with TRBJ1-3; D uncertain. The CDR3 is made up of 18 amino acids. The germline V gene has CDR1 LGHNA and CDR2 YSLEER. The V and J ends lost 0 bases and 3 bases respectively, with 18 bases between them. CDR3 region: CASSQETLSGLLGNTIYF. DNA of the CDR3: TGCGCCAGCAGCCAAGAGACCCTGAGTGGGCTCCTTGGAAACACCATATATTTT.

The J gene is TRBJ1-4, the V gene TRBV5-6, with a possible D match to TRBD1 (6 bases). This CDR3 spans 14 amino acids. The V end lost 1 base, the J end lost 6 bases, and 10 bases lay between the germline ends. Germline CDR1 SGHDT, CDR2 YYEEEE. The DNA of the CDR3 is TGTGCCAGCAGCTTGTTTGAGGGGGATGAAAAACTGTTTTTT. It translates to CASSLFEGDEKLFF.

The genes are TRBV30 and TRBJ1-4; D call uncertain. Germline V CDR1 and CDR2: GTSNPN, SVGIG (reference sequence). This CDR3 region has 12 residues. The V end was cut by 3 bases, the J end by 6 bases, with 8 bases between. The CDR3 sequence: CAWSHFDEKLFF. As DNA, the CDR3 is TGTGCCTGGAGCCATTTTGATGAAAAACTGTTTTTT.

This clone has only one observation. The rearrangement links TRBV10-3 to TRBJ1-1, with TRBD1 identical over 7 bases. This CDR3 region has 13 residues. V shed 5 bases and J 5 bases; nucleotides not matched to a gene: 5. Germline CDR1 and CDR2: ENHRY and SYGVKD. Here the CDR3 reads CAISRQGLTEAFF. The CDR3 DNA reads as TGTGCCATCAGTCGACAGGGATTAACTGAAGCTTTCTTT.

The chain joins TRBV7-9 to TRBJ2-1; TRBD2 agrees at 9 bases. The length of the CDR3 is 18 residues. The V gene end was trimmed by 5 bases and the J gene end by 0 bases; junction bases not matched to a gene: 11. Germline CDR1 reads SEHNR; CDR2 reads FQNEAQ (reference sequence). The chain's CDR3 is CASSPIAGGKFSYNEQFF. The CDR3 coding sequence is TGTGCCAGCAGCCCAATCGCGGGGGGGAAATTCTCCTACAATGAGCAGTTCTTC.

The rearrangement links TRBV2 to TRBJ1-2; D unclear. The germline V gene encodes CDR1 SNHLY and CDR2 FYNNEI. Deletions cut 3 bases from V and 5 bases from J, with 10 bases between. The CDR3 has 13 amino acids. The CDR3 nucleotides read TGTGCCAGCAGTGAGGGAGTAAATTATGGCTACACCTTC. It is translated as CASSEGVNYGYTF.

V is TRBV21-1 and J is TRBJ2-2; the table's TRBD1 call for D was not verified on the DNA. TRBV21-1 represents a pseudogene. This CDR3 contains 16 residues. DNA for the CDR3: TGTGCCGGAAACCCAGGTCGGCAGATTAACACCGGGGAGCTGTTTTTT. Residues: CAGNPGRQINTGELFF.

The chain recombines TRBV7-2 with TRBJ2-2; maybe TRBD1 (6 bases). Germline loops: CDR1 SGHTA, CDR2 FQGNSA. Deletions cut 3 bases from V and 2 bases from J, with 10 bases between. The CDR3 consists of 15 residues. The CDR3 sequence: CASSFRTVNTGELFF. For the CDR3, the DNA is TGTGCCAGCAGCTTTAGGACAGTTAACACCGGGGAGCTGTTTTTT. Full variable domain (rest looked up from reference TRBV7-2 and TRBJ2-2): GAGVSQSPSNKVTEKGKDVELRCDPISGHTALYWYRQSLGQGLEFLIYFQGNSAPDKSGLPSDRFSAERTGGSVSTLTIQRTQQEDSAVYLCASSFRTVNTGELFFGEGSRLTVL.

The chain uses TRBV5-1 and TRBJ1-5, with no clear D. The CDR3 spans 14 residues. The germline V and J ends were trimmed by 1 base and 7 bases, with 12 bases remaining between them. From germline, CDR1 is SGHRS and CDR2 YFSETQ. The CDR3 nucleotides are TGCGCCAGCAGCTTGTTTGCAGGCGGGCAGCCCCAGCATTTT. Protein product: CASSLFAGGQPQHF.

This clone was seen only once. The rearrangement links TRBV30 to TRBJ1-6; possible D gene TRBD1, 5 bases. The V end lost 4 bases, the J end lost 10 bases, and 14 bases lay between the germline ends. The CDR3 length is 13 residues. CDR1 and CDR2 from the germline V gene are GTSNPN and SVGIG (reference sequence). The CDR3 spells CAWNSLGGSPLHF. The DNA for the CDR3 is TGTGCCTGGAATTCTTTGGGGGGATCACCCCTCCACTTT.

The chain employs TRBV7-3 and TRBJ2-5; tentatively, D is TRBD2 (6 bases). V lost 5 bases and J lost 6, with 16 bases in between. Germline-derived CDR1 and CDR2 are SGHTA and FQGTGA. The CDR3 is 14 amino acids. The CDR3 is CASSLDRAGKTQYF. In DNA form, the CDR3 reads TGTGCCAGCAGCCTGGACCGAGCGGGCAAGACCCAGTACTTC.

J is TRBJ1-1 and V is TRBV10-3; 8 nucleotides match TRBD1. V dropped 7 bases and J dropped 4; count of bases not matched to a gene: 8. The CDR3 spans 14 residues. CDR1 and CDR2 from the germline V gene are ENHRY and SYGVKD. This CDR3 is CAINGQGARTEAFF. The CDR3 nucleotides are TGTGCCATCAATGGGCAGGGGGCGCGCACTGAAGCTTTCTTT.

Of note for this clone: The sample contains more than one DNA sequence encoding this CDR3. The chain uses TRBV5-1 and TRBJ1-1; TRBD1 might be the D (5 bases). This CDR3 contains 13 residues. Germline V gene lookup returns CDR1 SGHRS and CDR2 YFSETQ. V was trimmed by 1 base and J by 1 base, leaving 5 bases between them. CDR3 sequence reads: CASSLRGNTEAFF. CDR3 sequence (DNA): TGCGCCAGCAGCTTGAGGGGGAACACTGAAGCTTTCTTT.

The chain couples TRBV5-1 to TRBJ1-4; 8 positions match TRBD1. The CDR3 covers 16 residues. The ends lost 4 bases at V and 4 bases at J; junction bases unmatched: 9. Germline-derived CDR1 and CDR2 are SGHRS and YFSETQ. The CDR3 spells CASSMGQASLNEKLFF. The CDR3 region has the DNA TGCGCCAGCAGCATGGGACAGGCGTCGCTTAATGAAAAACTGTTTTTT.